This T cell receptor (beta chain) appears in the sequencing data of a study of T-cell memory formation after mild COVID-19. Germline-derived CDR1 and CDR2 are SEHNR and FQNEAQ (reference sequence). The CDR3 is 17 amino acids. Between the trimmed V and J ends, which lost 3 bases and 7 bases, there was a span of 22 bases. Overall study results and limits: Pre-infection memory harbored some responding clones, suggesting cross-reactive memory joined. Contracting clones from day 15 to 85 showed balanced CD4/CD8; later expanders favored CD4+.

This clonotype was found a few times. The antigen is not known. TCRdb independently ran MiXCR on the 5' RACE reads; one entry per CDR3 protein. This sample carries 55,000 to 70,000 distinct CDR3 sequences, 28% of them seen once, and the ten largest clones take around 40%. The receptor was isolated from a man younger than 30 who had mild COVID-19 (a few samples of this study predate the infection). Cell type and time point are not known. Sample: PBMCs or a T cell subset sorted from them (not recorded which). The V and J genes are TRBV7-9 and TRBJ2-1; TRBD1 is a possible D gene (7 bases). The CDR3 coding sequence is TGTGCCAGCAGCTTGGGGGTAGGGGGGACAGCAGATAATGAGCAGTTCTTC. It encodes CASSLGVGGTADNEQFF.